A single sample is the source of the 11 T cell receptor beta chains below, sequenced in a study of T cells after yellow fever vaccination. TCRdb analysed the 5' RACE reads with MiXCR anew, one entry per CDR3 protein. Found here are hundreds of thousands of distinct CDR3 sequences, approximately 12% of them singletons; the top ten hold more than 12%. This sample comprised PBMCs, obtained on the day of the yellow fever booster vaccination. The receptors here all came from a man aged 25 to 40 who received the YFV17D yellow fever vaccine.

The sample holds a few counts of this clonotype. The chain carries TRBV6-1 and TRBJ2-7; D is unresolved. The CDR3 spans 13 residues. V lost 7 bases to trimming and J lost 5 bases, with 15 bases between them. Germline lookup yields CDR1 MNHNS and CDR2 SASEGT. The CDR3 nucleotides are TGTGCCAGCACCCCCACCGAAAACCACGAGCAGTACTTC. This gives the protein CASTPTENHEQYF.

This clonotype showed up just a few times. CDR3 protein: CASLQGTSNQPQHF. The CDR3 DNA is TGTGCCAGCTTGCAGGGCACAAGCAATCAGCCCCAGCATTTT. The chain couples TRBV12-3 or TRBV12-4 to TRBJ1-5, with a weak D call TRBD1 (5 bases). V lost 8 bases and J lost 1, with 12 bases in between. The CDR3 covers 14 residues.

This clonotype was seen a handful of times. V usage is TRBV7-2 and J usage is TRBJ2-7; D is undetermined. This CDR3 spans 13 amino acids. Germline CDR1 is SGHTA and CDR2 is FQGNSA. V lost 5 bases, J lost 6 bases, and 14 bases lay in between. The CDR3 spells CASSLRTAPEQYF. The CDR3 DNA is TGTGCCAGCAGCCTCCGGACGGCTCCCGAGCAGTACTTC.

The chain carries TRBV20-1 and TRBJ1-2; D is uncertain. The germline V gene has CDR1 DFQATT and CDR2 SNEGSKA (reference sequence). The CDR3 totals 17 residues. Trimming took off 0 bases at V and 0 bases at J, with 17 bases between the two ends. The CDR3 sequence: CSARDGRALVTNYGYTF. CDR3 DNA sequence: TGCAGTGCTAGAGATGGGAGGGCCCTTGTGACTAACTATGGCTACACCTTC.

This clonotype has just a few counts. The chain couples TRBV24-1 to TRBJ2-6; the D gene is possibly TRBD1 (6 bases). This CDR3 has 16 residues. Germline V gene sequence: CDR1 KGHDR, CDR2 SFDVKD. Trimming removed 4 bases from V and 7 bases from J, with 16 bases in between. In nucleotides, the CDR3 is TGTGCCACCAGTGAGCCAGGGGACCGTGGCGCCAACGTCCTGACTTTC. It translates to CATSEPGDRGANVLTF.

This clonotype was counted between two and nine times. The chain combines TRBV7-2 with TRBJ2-3; TRBD2 matches at 7 bases. Germline V gives CDR1 SGHTA, CDR2 FQGNSA. The CDR3 loop spans 15 amino acids. V was clipped by 2 bases and J by 3 bases; unmatched bases: 5. The CDR3 sequence is CASSLTWTRTDTQYF. The CDR3, as DNA: TGTGCCAGCAGCTTAACCTGGACTAGAACAGATACGCAGTATTTT.

This clonotype was recorded a few times. The V call is TRBV7-9, the J call TRBJ2-1; 7 bases align to TRBD1. CDR1 and CDR2 from the germline V gene are SEHNR and FQNEAQ (reference sequence). V was clipped by 3 bases and J by 8 bases; unmatched bases: 16. There are 17 residues in the CDR3. CDR3 sequence reads: CASSLDPEGAGGDEQFF. The CDR3 region has the DNA TGTGCCAGCAGCTTGGATCCCGAGGGGGCAGGTGGCGATGAGCAGTTCTTC. The variable domain in full, completed from reference TRBV7-9 and TRBJ2-1, reads DTGVSQNPRHKITKRGQNVTFRCDPISEHNRLYWYRQTLGQGPEFLTYFQNEAQLEKSRLLSDRFSAERPKGSFSTLEIQRTEQGDSAMYLCASSLDPEGAGGDEQFFGPGTRLTVL.

This clonotype has just a few counts. The CDR3 DNA follows: TGCGCCAGCAGCTTCGCTGGGGGTTCACCCCTCCACTTT. Protein sequence: CASSFAGGSPLHF. The rearrangement links TRBV5-1 to TRBJ1-6; a weak D match, TRBD1 (5 bases). This CDR3 is 13 amino acids long. Germline V gives CDR1 SGHRS, CDR2 YFSETQ. With 2 bases removed from V and 9 bases from J, the gap between germline ends came to 9 bases.

There are a few counts of this clonotype. The chain recombines TRBV12-3 or TRBV12-4 with TRBJ2-3, with TRBD2 matching 13 bases. V lost 6 bases, J lost 4 bases, and 4 bases stayed unmatched. CDR3 length equals 15 residues. The CDR3 DNA reads TGTGCCAGCAGGTCGACTAGCGGGAGGCCAGATACGCAGTATTTT. Translating gives CASRSTSGRPDTQYF.

This clonotype was seen more than once but under ten times. The chain employs TRBV24-1 and TRBJ2-1, with 14 bases lining up with TRBD2. The germline V gene has CDR1 KGHDR and CDR2 SFDVKD. The CDR3 has 19 residues. The V and J ends lost 2 bases and 4 bases, in that order; junction bases with no gene match: 9. The CDR3 loop is CATSDSGTSGSARYNEQFF. DNA of the CDR3: TGTGCCACCAGTGATTCGGGGACTAGCGGGAGTGCGAGGTACAATGAGCAGTTCTTC.

The chain has TRBV20-1 and TRBJ2-5; no firm D call. The CDR3 is 14 amino acids. Trimming removed 6 bases at V and 2 bases at J, with 16 bases between. Germline V gene data show CDR1 as DFQATT and CDR2 as SNEGSKA (reference sequence). CDR3 sequence reads: CSASTAYQQETQYF. Written as DNA, the CDR3 is TGCAGTGCCTCCACAGCCTACCAACAAGAGACCCAGTACTTC.